This T cell receptor (beta chain) was obtained from a study of CD8 T cells in ankylosing spondylitis. Broader study findings: Relatively rare in peripheral blood, disease-linked clones were also CD8+. Matched ankylosing spondylitis synovial fluid reportedly showed significant enrichment of disease-linked clones. A subset of motif variants has previously been described in the synovial fluid and blood of reactive arthritis. Among TCR beta sequences, a motif of roughly 8 highly homologous variants appeared characteristic of ankylosing spondylitis blood.

Germline V CDR1 and CDR2: SGDLS, YYNGEE. This CDR3 is built from 16 residues. V dropped 4 bases and J dropped 2; count of bases not matched to a gene: 5. One entry per CDR3 protein results from TCRdb running MiXCR on the 5' RACE reads. The data show about 500,000 distinct CDR3 sequences, about 5.2% seen once. This clonotype showed up many times. Its antigen is not identified. The source of this sequence is a male donor with ankylosing spondylitis. The sequencing input was blood, either unsorted or a sorted T cell fraction (not recorded which). The V call is TRBV9, the J call TRBJ2-3; 12 positions match TRBD2. The CDR3 here is CASSLRLAGDTDTQYF. The CDR3 DNA sequence: TGTGCCAGCAGCCTCCGACTAGCGGGAGACACAGATACGCAGTATTTT.